Listed below are T cell receptor beta chains from one sample, sequenced in a study of T cell changes during pregnancy in multiple sclerosis. TCRdb's table, derived via immunoSEQ multiplex PCR, lists solely in-frame clones and lacks some. The sample has some 85,000 clones, 90% to 95% seen once. This specimen consisted of peripheral blood, obtained in the second trimester of pregnancy. These receptors were taken from a female donor with multiple sclerosis, enrolled in a pregnancy study. CDR3s include the opening cysteine and the closing phenylalanine or tryptophan. Each record gives: clone size, V gene, CDR3 protein. Clone size is shown for a subset of rows, as once, few, many or a class of expanded clone.

-,TRBV10-2,CASSPGGNEQFF
-,TRBV6-5,CASSYEGGEQFF
-,TRBV4-1,CASSQAPLDYEQYF
-,TRBV9,CASSDGQGGNGELFF
-,TRBV10-2,CASTIVAGSYEQYF
-,TRBV11-2,CASGRRVSSYNEQFF
-,TRBV5-4,CASSRPGTGGGGEKLFF
-,TRBV6-4,CASSDRAGYTDTQYF
few,TRBV6-4,CASSDSLAGAGELFF
-,TRBV5-8,CASRPGLPTETQYF
-,TRBV5-6,CASGGPSTDTQYF
-,TRBV15,CATSRGSRHTTGELFF
once,TRBV5-4,CASSPTGYEQYF
-,TRBV7-2,CASSEARRGEKLFF
-,TRBV9,CASSVGTSGTDTQYF
-,TRBV6-1,CASSEGMTGELFF
-,TRBV6-5,CASSYGGRAYEQYF
-,TRBV19,CATLQGNTEAFF
-,TRBV5-4,CASSLDAIGWADTQYF
-,TRBV18,CASSPRQKTSTDTQYF
-,TRBV7-9,CASSALGVSGMNTEAFF
-,TRBV5-1,CASSEDSNYGYTF
-,TRBV6-5,CASSYSAGGAANEQFF
-,TRBV7-9,CASSSTGAAGELFF
-,TRBV6-1,CASRYAVGEAFF
-,TRBV7-9,CASRGPGANQPQHF